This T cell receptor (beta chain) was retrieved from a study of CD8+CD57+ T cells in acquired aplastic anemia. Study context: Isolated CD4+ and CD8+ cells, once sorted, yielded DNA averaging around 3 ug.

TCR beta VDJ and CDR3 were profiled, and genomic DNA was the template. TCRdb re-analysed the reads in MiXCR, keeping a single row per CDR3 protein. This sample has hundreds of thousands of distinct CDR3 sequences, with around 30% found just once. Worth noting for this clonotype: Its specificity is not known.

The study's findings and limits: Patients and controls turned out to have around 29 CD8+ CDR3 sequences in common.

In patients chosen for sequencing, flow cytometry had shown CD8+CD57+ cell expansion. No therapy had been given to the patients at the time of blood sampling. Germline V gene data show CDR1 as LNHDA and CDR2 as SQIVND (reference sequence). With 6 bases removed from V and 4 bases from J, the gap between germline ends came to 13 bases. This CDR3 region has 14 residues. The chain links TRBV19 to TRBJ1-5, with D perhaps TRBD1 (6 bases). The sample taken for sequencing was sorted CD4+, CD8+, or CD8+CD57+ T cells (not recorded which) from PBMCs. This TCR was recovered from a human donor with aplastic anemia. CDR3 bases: TGTGCCAGTAGCGGAAACAGGGAGAATCAGCCCCAGCATTTT. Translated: CASSGNRENQPQHF.